This is a list of T cell receptor beta chains from one sample in a study of cytomegalovirus exposure and HLA in healthy donors. Measured with immunoSEQ multiplex PCR; TCRdb has only the in-frame clones, and not every one. Recorded here are 60,000 or so clones; the top ten clones represent around 2.1%. The specimen was PBMCs. These receptors originate from a woman aged 18-30 years in good health and CMV-seronegative. The CDR3 runs from the conserved cysteine through the conserved F or W. The D gene is left open where the match is weak.

TRBJ1-1 TRBD1 TRBV5-6 CASSPQGVTEAFF TGTGCCAGCAGCCCCCAGGGGGTAACTGAAGCTTTCTTT
TRBJ2-7 NA TRBV19 CASSHYDTYEQYF TGTGCCAGTAGTCACTACGATACCTACGAGCAGTACTTC
TRBJ1-1 TRBD1 TRBV5-1 CASSFTGVAEAFF TGCGCCAGCAGCTTTACAGGGGTTGCTGAAGCTTTCTTT
TRBJ1-3 NA TRBV18 CASSPPEHGFGSGNTIYF TGTGCCAGCTCACCACCGGAGCACGGGTTTGGGTCTGGAAACACCATATATTTT
TRBJ1-2 TRBD1 TRBV19 CASSSHRGWNYGYTF TGTGCCAGTAGTTCACACAGGGGGTGGAACTATGGCTACACCTTC
TRBJ1-5 NA TRBV28 CASIPVGTYSNQPQHF TGTGCCAGCATCCCGGTGGGGACTTATAGCAATCAGCCCCAGCATTTT
TRBJ2-5 TRBD1 TRBV29-1 CSELQGGETQYF TGCAGCGAATTACAGGGGGGCGAGACCCAGTACTTC
TRBJ2-1 NA TRBV25-1 CASSETGVSYNEQFF TGTGCCAGCAGTGAAACCGGGGTCTCCTACAATGAGCAGTTCTTC
TRBJ1-2 NA TRBV5-1 CASSLADRGAGYTF TGCGCCAGCAGCTTGGCCGACCGCGGCGCGGGCTACACCTTC
TRBJ1-1 TRBD1 TRBV28 CASSPQGAYTEAFF TGTGCCAGCAGTCCTCAGGGGGCGTACACTGAAGCTTTCTTT
TRBJ2-1 NA TRBV6-1 CASILRVPYNEQFF TGTGCCAGCATCCTCAGGGTTCCCTACAATGAGCAGTTCTTC
TRBJ1-1 NA TRBV7-8 CASRSGLWNTEAFF TGTGCCAGCAGGTCGGGACTCTGGAACACTGAAGCTTTCTTT
TRBJ1-2 NA TRBV5-1 CASSLVGDSPTVRGYTF TGCGCCAGCAGCTTGGTAGGGGACTCCCCCACAGTACGAGGCTACACCTTC
TRBJ2-1 NA TRBV10-1 CASARGEGDYNEQFF TGCGCCAGCGCCCGGGGCGAGGGGGACTACAATGAGCAGTTCTTC
TRBJ1-1 TRBD1 TRBV6-4 CASSDSGGSGTEAFF TGTGCCAGCAGTGACTCAGGGGGCTCAGGCACTGAAGCTTTCTTT
TRBJ2-1 NA TRBV5-6 CASGSAGINEQFF TGTGCCAGCGGAAGTGCGGGGATCAATGAGCAGTTCTTC
TRBJ1-1 NA TRBV27 CASKVHGYTEAFF TGTGCCAGCAAAGTACACGGGTACACTGAAGCTTTCTTT
TRBJ2-3 TRBD2 TRBV6-1 CASRAPGTNTDTQYF TGTGCCAGCAGGGCACCCGGGACTAACACAGATACGCAGTATTTT
TRBJ2-2 TRBD2 TRBV9 CASSVAGGDTGELFF TGTGCCAGCAGCGTAGCGGGGGGGGACACCGGGGAGCTGTTTTTT
TRBJ1-5 TRBD1 TRBV7-9 CASTMDRSNQPQHF TGTGCCAGCACCATGGACAGGAGCAATCAGCCCCAGCATTTT
TRBJ1-5 NA TRBV9 CASSPGSYQPQHF TGTGCCAGCAGCCCGGGGTCTTATCAGCCCCAGCATTTT
TRBJ1-2 TRBD1 TRBV5-1 CASSADRHGYTF TGCGCCAGCAGCGCGGACAGGCATGGCTACACCTTC
TRBJ1-1 NA TRBV4-1 CASSQAPLALEAFF TGCGCCAGCAGCCAAGCCCCGCTGGCCCTTGAAGCTTTCTTT
TRBJ2-5 TRBD1 TRBV5-1 CASSLALDRGMETQYF TGCGCCAGCAGCTTGGCCCTGGACAGGGGGATGGAGACCCAGTACTTC
TRBJ1-3 NA TRBV4-2 CASSQAGAFTGGSGNTIYF TGTGCCAGCAGCCAAGCGGGGGCTTTTACGGGGGGCTCTGGAAACACCATATATTTT
TRBJ2-3 NA TRBV6-1 CASSEGRHTDTQYF TGTGCCAGCAGTGAGGGCAGACACACAGATACGCAGTATTTT